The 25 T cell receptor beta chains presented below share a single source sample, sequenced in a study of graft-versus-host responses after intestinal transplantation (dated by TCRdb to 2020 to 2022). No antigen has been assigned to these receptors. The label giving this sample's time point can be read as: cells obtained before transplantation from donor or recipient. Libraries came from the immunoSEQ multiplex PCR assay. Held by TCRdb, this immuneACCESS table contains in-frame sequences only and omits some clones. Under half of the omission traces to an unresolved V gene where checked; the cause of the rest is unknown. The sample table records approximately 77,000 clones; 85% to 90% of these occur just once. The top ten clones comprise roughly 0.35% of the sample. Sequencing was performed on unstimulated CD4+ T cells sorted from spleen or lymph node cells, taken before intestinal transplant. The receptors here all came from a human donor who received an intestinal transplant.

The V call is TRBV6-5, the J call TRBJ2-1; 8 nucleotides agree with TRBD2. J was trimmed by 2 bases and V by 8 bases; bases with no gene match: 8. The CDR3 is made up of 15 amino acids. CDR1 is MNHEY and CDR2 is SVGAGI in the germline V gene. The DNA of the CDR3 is TGTGCCAGCTCCCCCGCGGGGGGAACCTACAATGAGCAGTTCTTC. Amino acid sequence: CASSPAGGTYNEQFF.

The CDR3 bases are TGCGCCAGCAGCTTGGGTCGGCGGGGGGGCAGCGACGAGCAGTACTTC. Its protein product is CASSLGRRGGSDEQYF. The rearrangement uses TRBV5-1 and TRBJ2-7, with 9 bases aligning to TRBD2. After removal of 0 bases from V and 5 bases from J, the junction contained 9 bases not matched to a gene. This CDR3 is built from 16 residues. CDR1 is SGHRS, CDR2 YFSETQ, per germline.

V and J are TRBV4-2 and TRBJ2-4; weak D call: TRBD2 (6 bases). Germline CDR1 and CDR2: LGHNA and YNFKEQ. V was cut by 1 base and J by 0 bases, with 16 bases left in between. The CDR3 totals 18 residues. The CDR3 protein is CASSQGGIAELAKNIQYF. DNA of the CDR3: TGTGCCAGCAGCCAAGGGGGAATAGCGGAGCTAGCCAAAAACATTCAGTACTTC.

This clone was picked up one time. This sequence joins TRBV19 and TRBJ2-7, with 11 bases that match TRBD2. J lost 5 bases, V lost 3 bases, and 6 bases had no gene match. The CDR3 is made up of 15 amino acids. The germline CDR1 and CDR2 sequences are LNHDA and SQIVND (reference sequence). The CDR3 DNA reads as TGTGCCAGTAGTATCTCGGGTAGCGGGAGGGACGAGCAGTACTTC. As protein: CASSISGSGRDEQYF.

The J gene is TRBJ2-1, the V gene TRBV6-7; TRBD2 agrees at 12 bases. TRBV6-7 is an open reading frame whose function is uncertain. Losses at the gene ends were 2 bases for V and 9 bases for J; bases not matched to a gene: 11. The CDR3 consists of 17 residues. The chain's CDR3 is CASSYPPPSGGAGEQFF. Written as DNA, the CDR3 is TGTGCCAGCAGTTACCCCCCCCCTAGCGGGGGGGCCGGTGAGCAGTTCTTC.

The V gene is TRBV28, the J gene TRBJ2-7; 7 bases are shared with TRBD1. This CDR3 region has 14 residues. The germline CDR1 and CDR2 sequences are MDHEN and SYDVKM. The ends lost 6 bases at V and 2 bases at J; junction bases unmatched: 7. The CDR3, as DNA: TGTGCCAGCAGAGAACAGGGGAGCGCCTACGAGCAGTACTTC. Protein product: CASREQGSAYEQYF.

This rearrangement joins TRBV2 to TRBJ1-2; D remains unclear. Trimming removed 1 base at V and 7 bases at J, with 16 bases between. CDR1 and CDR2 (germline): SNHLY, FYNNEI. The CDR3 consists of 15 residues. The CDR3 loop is CASSEDGGRALGYTF. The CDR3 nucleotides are TGTGCCAGCAGTGAAGACGGAGGGAGAGCTCTTGGCTACACCTTC.

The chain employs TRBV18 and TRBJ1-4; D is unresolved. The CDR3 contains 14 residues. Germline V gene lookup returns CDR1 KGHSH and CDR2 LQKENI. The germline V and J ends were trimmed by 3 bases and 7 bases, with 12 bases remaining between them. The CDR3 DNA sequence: TGTGCCAGCTCACCGGGGAGTGGACGTGAAAAACTGTTTTTT. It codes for CASSPGSGREKLFF.

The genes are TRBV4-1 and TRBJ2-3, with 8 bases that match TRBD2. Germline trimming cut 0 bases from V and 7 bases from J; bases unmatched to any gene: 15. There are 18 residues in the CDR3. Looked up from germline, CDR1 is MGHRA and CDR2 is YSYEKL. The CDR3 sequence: CASSQDGGGNSLAYTQYF. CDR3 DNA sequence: TGCGCCAGCAGCCAAGATGGCGGGGGGAATTCTTTGGCGTATACGCAGTATTTT.

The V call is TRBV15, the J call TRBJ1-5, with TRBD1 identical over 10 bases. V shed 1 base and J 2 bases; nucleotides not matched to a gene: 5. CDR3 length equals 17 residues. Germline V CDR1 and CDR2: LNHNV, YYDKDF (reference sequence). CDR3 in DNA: TGTGCCACCAGCAGAGTGGTGGGGACAGGGGGCAATCAGCCCCAGCATTTT. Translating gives CATSRVVGTGGNQPQHF.

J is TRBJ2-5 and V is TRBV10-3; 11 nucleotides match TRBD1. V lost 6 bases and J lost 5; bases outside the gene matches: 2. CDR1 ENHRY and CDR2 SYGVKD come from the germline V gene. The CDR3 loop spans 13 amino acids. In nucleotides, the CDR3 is TGTGCCATCAGGGACAGGGGGCGGGAGACCCAGTACTTC. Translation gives CAIRDRGRETQYF.

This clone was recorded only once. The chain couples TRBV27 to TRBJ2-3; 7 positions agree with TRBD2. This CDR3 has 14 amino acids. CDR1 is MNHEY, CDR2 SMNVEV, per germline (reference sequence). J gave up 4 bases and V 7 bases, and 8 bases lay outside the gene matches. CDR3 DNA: TGTGCCAGCAAATCTTACAGCGGGGCAGATACGCAGTATTTT. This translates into CASKSYSGADTQYF.

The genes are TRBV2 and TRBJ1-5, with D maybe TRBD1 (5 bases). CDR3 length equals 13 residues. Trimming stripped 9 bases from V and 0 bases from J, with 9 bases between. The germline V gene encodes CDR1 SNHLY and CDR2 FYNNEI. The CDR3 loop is CASTGYSNQPQHF. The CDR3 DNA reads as TGTGCCAGTACAGGTTATAGCAATCAGCCCCAGCATTTT.

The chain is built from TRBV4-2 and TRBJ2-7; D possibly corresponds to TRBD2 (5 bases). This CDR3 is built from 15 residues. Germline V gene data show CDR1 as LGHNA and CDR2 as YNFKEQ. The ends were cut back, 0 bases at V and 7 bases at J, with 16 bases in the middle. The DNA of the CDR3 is TGTGCCAGCAGCCAAGATTTTGGAGGATCTCGGGAGCAGTACTTC. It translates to CASSQDFGGSREQYF.

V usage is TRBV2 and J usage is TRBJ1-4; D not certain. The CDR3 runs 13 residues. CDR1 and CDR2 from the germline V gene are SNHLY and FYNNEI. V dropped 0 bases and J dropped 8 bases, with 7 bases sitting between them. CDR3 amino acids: CASSEAPGEKLFF. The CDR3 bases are TGTGCCAGCAGTGAAGCGCCGGGGGAAAAACTGTTTTTT.

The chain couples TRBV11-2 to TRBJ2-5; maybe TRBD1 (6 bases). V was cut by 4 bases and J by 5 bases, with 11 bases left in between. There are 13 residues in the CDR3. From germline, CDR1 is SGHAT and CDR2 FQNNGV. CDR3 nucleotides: TGTGCCAGCAGCTATGGGGGCAGGGAGACCCAGTACTTC. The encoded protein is CASSYGGRETQYF.

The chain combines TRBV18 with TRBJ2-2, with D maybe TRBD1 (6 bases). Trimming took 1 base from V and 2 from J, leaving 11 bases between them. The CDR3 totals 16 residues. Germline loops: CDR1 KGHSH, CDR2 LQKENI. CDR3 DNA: TGTGCCAGCTCACCACTTCAGGGGATTAACACCGGGGAGCTGTTTTTT. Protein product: CASSPLQGINTGELFF. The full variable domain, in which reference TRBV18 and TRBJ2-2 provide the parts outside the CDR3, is NAGVMQNPRHLVRRRGQEARLRCSPMKGHSHVYWYRQLPEEGLKFMVYLQKENIIDESGMPKERFSAEFPKEGPSILRIQQVVRGDSAAYFCASSPLQGINTGELFFGEGSRLTVL.

As DNA, the CDR3 is TGCAGCGCCAAGACAGAAGGCAACGTCCTGACTTTC. Protein product: CSAKTEGNVLTF. The chain joins TRBV29-1 to TRBJ2-6; possibly TRBD1 for D (5 bases). Trimming took 7 bases from V and 9 from J, leaving 13 bases between them. The CDR3 extends over 12 amino acids. The germline V gene has CDR1 SQVTM and CDR2 ANQGSEA.

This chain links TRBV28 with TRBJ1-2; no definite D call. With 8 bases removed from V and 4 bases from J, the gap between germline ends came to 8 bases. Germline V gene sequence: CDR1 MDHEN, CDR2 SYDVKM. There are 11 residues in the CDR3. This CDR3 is CASLESYGYTF. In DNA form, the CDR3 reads TGTGCCAGCCTAGAGAGCTATGGCTACACCTTC.

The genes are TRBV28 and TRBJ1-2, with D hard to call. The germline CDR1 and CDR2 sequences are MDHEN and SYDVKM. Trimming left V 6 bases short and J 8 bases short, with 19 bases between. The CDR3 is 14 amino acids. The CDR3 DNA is TGTGCCAGCAGCCGACACACGACGGACTGGGGCTACACCTTC. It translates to CASSRHTTDWGYTF.

The DNA for the CDR3 is TGTGCCAGCAGCTCAAACAGGGAGCAGTTCTTC. This gives the protein CASSSNREQFF. The rearrangement links TRBV11-2 to TRBJ2-1, with D possibly being TRBD1 (5 bases). The germline V gene encodes CDR1 SGHAT and CDR2 FQNNGV. Trimming cost V 4 bases and J 10 bases, with 8 bases left between them. The CDR3 totals 11 residues.

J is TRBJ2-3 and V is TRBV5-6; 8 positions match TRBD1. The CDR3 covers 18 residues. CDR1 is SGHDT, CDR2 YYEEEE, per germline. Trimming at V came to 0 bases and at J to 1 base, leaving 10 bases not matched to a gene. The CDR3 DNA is TGTGCCAGCAGCTTGGCCAAGTCGCCGGGACAGGGCACAGATACGCAGTATTTT. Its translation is CASSLAKSPGQGTDTQYF.

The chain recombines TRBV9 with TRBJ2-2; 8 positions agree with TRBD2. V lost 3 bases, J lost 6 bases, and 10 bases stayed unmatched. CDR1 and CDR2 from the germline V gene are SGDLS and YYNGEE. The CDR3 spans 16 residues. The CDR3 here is CASSATSGLASGELFF. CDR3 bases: TGTGCCAGCAGCGCCACCTCCGGACTAGCATCCGGGGAGCTGTTTTTT.

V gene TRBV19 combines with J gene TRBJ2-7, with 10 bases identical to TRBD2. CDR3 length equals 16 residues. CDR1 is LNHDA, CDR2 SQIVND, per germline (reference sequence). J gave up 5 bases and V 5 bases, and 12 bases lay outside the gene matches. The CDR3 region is CASSQSSGSVSHEQYF. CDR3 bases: TGTGCCAGTAGTCAGTCTAGCGGGAGTGTCTCGCACGAGCAGTACTTC.

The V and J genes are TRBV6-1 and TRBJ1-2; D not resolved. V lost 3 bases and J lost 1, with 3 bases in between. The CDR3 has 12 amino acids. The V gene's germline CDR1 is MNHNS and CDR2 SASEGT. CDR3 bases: TGTGCCAGCAGTGACTTTAACTATGGCTACACCTTC. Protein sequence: CASSDFNYGYTF.